This T cell receptor (beta chain) was obtained from a study of T cell clonality in common variable immunodeficiency. The study's findings and limits: CVID subjects had higher TCRbeta clonality than healthy controls, most marked in about a third. T cell subpopulation sequencing would be needed to explain CVID clonality.

Both groups were predominantly of Caucasian heritage. Here immunoSEQ multiplex PCR was the method, and the copy in TCRdb shows in-frame clones only, minus some. The sample presents about 39,000 clones, none singletons. This clone was seen repeatedly, ten times or more. Its antigen is as yet unknown. The DNA ends 3 residues before the CDR3 does, and the rest of the CDR3 is filled in from the germline J gene. Germline-derived CDR1 and CDR2 are SGHDN and FVKESK. J gave up 6 bases and V 1 base, and 9 bases lay outside the gene matches. This CDR3 is built from 18 residues. This sequence joins TRBV14 and TRBJ2-4, with TRBD2 identical over 13 bases. Source material: peripheral blood mononuclear cells. This TCR was sampled from a person aged 18-70 years in good health. CDR3: CASSQAGLAGDWRNIQYF. The part of the CDR3 DNA that was read is TGTGCCAGCAGCCAAGCCGGACTAGCGGGAGATTGGCGAAACATT.